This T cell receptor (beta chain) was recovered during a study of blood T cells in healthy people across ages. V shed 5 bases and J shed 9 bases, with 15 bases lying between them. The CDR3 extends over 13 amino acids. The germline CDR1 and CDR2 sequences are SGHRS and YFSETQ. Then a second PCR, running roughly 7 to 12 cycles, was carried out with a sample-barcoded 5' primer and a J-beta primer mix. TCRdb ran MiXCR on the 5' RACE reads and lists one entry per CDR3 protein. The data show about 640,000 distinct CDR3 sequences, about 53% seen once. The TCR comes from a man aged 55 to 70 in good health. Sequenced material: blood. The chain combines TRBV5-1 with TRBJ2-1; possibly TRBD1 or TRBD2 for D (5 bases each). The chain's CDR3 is CASSPRGESEQFF. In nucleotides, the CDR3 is TGCGCCAGCAGTCCCCGAGGGGAGAGTGAGCAGTTCTTC. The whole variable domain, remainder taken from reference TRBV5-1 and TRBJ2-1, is KAGVTQTPRYLIKTRGQQVTLSCSPISGHRSVSWYQQTPGQGLQFLFEYFSETQRNKGNFPGRFSGRQFSNSRSEMNVSTLELGDSALYLCASSPRGESEQFFGPGTRLTVL.